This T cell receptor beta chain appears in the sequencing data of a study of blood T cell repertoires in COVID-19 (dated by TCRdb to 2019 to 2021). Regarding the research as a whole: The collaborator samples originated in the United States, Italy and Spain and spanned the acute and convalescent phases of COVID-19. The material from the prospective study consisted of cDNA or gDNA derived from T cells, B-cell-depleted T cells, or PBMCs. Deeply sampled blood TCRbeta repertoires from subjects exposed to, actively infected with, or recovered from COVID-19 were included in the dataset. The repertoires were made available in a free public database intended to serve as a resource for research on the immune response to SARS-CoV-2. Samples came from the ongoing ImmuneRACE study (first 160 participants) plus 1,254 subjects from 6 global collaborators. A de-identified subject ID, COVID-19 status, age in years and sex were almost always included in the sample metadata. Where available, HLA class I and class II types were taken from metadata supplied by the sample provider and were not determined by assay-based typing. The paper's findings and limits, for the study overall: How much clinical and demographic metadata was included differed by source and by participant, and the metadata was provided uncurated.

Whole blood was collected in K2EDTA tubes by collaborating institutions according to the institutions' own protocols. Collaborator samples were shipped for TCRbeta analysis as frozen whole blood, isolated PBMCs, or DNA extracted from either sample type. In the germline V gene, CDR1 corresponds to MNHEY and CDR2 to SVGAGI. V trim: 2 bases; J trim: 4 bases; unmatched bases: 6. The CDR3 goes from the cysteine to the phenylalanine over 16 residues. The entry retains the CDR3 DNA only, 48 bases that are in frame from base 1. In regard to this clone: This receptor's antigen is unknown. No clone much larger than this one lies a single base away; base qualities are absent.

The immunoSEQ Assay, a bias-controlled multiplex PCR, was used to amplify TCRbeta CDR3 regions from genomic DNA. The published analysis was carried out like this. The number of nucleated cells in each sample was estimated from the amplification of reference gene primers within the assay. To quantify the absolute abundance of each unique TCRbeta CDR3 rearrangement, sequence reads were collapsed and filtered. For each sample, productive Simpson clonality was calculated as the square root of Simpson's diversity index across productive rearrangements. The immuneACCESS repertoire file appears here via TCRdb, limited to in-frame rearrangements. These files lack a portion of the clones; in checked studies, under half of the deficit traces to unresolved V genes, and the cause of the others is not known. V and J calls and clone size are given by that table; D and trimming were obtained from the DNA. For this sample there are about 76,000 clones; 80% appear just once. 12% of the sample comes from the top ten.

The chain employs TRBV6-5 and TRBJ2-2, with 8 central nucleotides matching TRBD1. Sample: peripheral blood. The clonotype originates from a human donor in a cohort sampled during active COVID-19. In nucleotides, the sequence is TGTGCCAGCAGTTACGTGCAGGGGGCCGGCACCGGGGAGCTGTTTTTT. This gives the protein CASSYVQGAGTGELFF.